This T cell receptor beta chain was captured in a study of shared clonotypes between healthy human individuals. Donors included only healthy HIV-negative adults lacking recent acute infections or vaccinations. Among the unsorted PBMC samples, replicate PCRs used approximately 270 ng DNA, about 30,000 T cell genomes. Clones were read by immunoSEQ multiplex PCR, and TCRdb kept only the in-frame ones, dropping some. The repertoire consists of about 490,000 clones, with around 80% occurring once and the leading ten covering around 12%. Material for sequencing was PBMCs. The receptor was isolated from a woman aged 40 to 49 in good health. Some clones in this sample may be carry-over from other donors' samples.

The CDR3 protein is CASSRGTSATGELFF. CDR3 DNA sequence: TGTGCCAGCTCACGAGGGACTAGCGCCACCGGGGAGCTGTTTTTT. The chain carries TRBV18 and TRBJ2-2; 10 positions agree with TRBD2. The ends lost 4 bases at V and 4 bases at J; junction bases unmatched: 3. The germline V gene encodes CDR1 KGHSH and CDR2 LQKENI. This CDR3 region has 15 residues.